The 14 T cell receptor beta chains given below trace back to one sample, sequenced in a study of T cell responses to AZD1222 COVID-19 vaccine. Measured with immunoSEQ multiplex PCR; TCRdb has only the in-frame clones, and not every one. The profile covers tens of thousands of clones, with around nine tenths appearing a single time and under 5% taken by the ten largest. Source: peripheral blood, taken on day 0 of MenACWY control vaccination. The receptors shown here come from an adult in good health.

This chain uses TRBV7-2 with TRBJ2-3; 10 nucleotides line up with TRBD2. Germline CDR1 is SGHTA and CDR2 is FQGNSA. This CDR3 is built from 16 residues. J gave up 1 base and V 3 bases, and 4 bases lay outside the gene matches. This chain's CDR3 is CASSFSGRMGTDTQYF. The CDR3 DNA reads TGTGCCAGCAGCTTTAGCGGGAGGATGGGCACAGATACGCAGTATTTT.

The V and J genes are TRBV7-6 and TRBJ1-3; the D is unclear. The ends were cut back, 2 bases at V and 3 bases at J, with 5 bases in the middle. Germline CDR1 SGHVS, CDR2 FNYEAQ. The CDR3 runs to 13 residues. The CDR3 sequence: CASSLSHGNTIYF. Written as DNA, the CDR3 is TGTGCCAGCAGCTTATCCCATGGAAACACCATATATTTT.

This clone was detected only once. The CDR3, as DNA: TGTGCCAGCAGAGTACCAGGGGGGAATGAGCAGTTCTTC. Residues: CASRVPGGNEQFF. This sequence joins TRBV28 and TRBJ2-1; TRBD1 might be the D (7 bases). The V gene lost 6 bases and the J gene lost 7 bases, with 13 bases spanning the gap. From germline, CDR1 is MDHEN and CDR2 SYDVKM. The CDR3 has 13 residues.

This clone has more than one count but fewer than ten. The chain links TRBV7-2 to TRBJ2-7; maybe TRBD1 (5 bases). The CDR3 length is 13 residues. The germline V gene has CDR1 SGHTA and CDR2 FQGNSA. Trimming took off 3 bases at V and 2 bases at J, with 8 bases between the two ends. CDR3 protein: CASSFDRAYEQYF. CDR3 nucleotide sequence: TGTGCCAGCAGCTTCGACAGAGCCTACGAGCAGTACTTC.

CDR3 in DNA: TGTGCCAGCAGCCCGCTGATGACAGGGCCCCACACTGAAGCTTTCTTT. It codes for CASSPLMTGPHTEAFF. The chain couples TRBV13 to TRBJ1-1; 7 bases are shared with TRBD1. CDR1 PRHDT and CDR2 FYEKMQ come from the germline V gene (reference sequence). With V trimmed by 5 bases and J by 3 bases, 12 bases remained unmatched. This CDR3 has 16 amino acids. Variable domain in full (rest from reference TRBV13 and TRBJ1-1): AAGVIQSPRHLIKEKRETATLKCYPIPRHDTVYWYQQGPGQDPQFLISFYEKMQSDKGSIPDRFSAQQFSDYHSELNMSSLELGDSALYFCASSPLMTGPHTEAFFGQGTRLTVV.

The DNA of the CDR3 is TGTGCCAGTACCCGGGACGGGAGCTCTGGAAACACCATATATTTT. This sequence encodes CASTRDGSSGNTIYF. V is TRBV19 and J is TRBJ1-3, with D possibly being TRBD1 (5 bases). With 7 bases removed from V and 0 bases from J, the gap between germline ends came to 13 bases. There are 15 residues in the CDR3. Germline V gene data show CDR1 as LNHDA and CDR2 as SQIVND (reference sequence).

This chain joins TRBV5-1 and TRBJ2-3; D possibly corresponds to TRBD1 (7 bases). V was cut by 0 bases and J by 2 bases, with 13 bases left in between. The CDR3 runs to 16 residues. Per the germline V gene, CDR1 is SGHRS and CDR2 is YFSETQ. The CDR3 nucleotides read TGCGCCAGCAGCTTGGCAGGGGGGATAACCACAGATACGCAGTATTTT. Translation gives CASSLAGGITTDTQYF. Full variable domain (missing parts from reference TRBV5-1 and TRBJ2-3): KAGVTQTPRYLIKTRGQQVTLSCSPISGHRSVSWYQQTPGQGLQFLFEYFSETQRNKGNFPGRFSGRQFSNSRSEMNVSTLELGDSALYLCASSLAGGITTDTQYFGPGTRLTVL.

The V call is TRBV19, the J call TRBJ1-1; the match to TRBD1 covers 10 bases. The V segment lost 5 bases and the J segment 0 bases; nucleotides outside the gene matches: 6. Germline CDR1 reads LNHDA; CDR2 reads SQIVND (reference sequence). This CDR3 is built from 16 residues. CDR3 DNA: TGTGCCAGTAGTGATCGACAGGGGGCCATGAACACTGAAGCTTTCTTT. It specifies CASSDRQGAMNTEAFF.

This rearrangement joins TRBV5-1 to TRBJ2-5, with a weak D call TRBD1 (6 bases). The length of the CDR3 is 14 residues. Germline CDR1 and CDR2: SGHRS and YFSETQ. Trimming stripped 7 bases from V and 5 bases from J, with 18 bases between. CDR3 sequence (DNA): TGCGCCAGCTATGGAGGCACCCAGGGGGAGACCCAGTACTTC. Protein sequence: CASYGGTQGETQYF.

The chain uses TRBV7-3 and TRBJ2-3; D might be TRBD1 (5 bases). The germline V gene has CDR1 SGHTA and CDR2 FQGTGA. The CDR3 has 15 amino acids. The V end was cut by 5 bases, the J end by 4 bases, with 16 bases between. Here the CDR3 reads CASSAIPRDSDTQYF. The CDR3 bases are TGTGCCAGCAGCGCAATACCCAGGGATTCAGATACGCAGTATTTT.

This rearrangement joins TRBV10-3 to TRBJ2-6; D not certain. V lost 0 bases, J lost 0 bases, and 3 bases lay in between. CDR3 length: 15 amino acids. Per germline, CDR1 ENHRY and CDR2 SYGVKD. CDR3 loop: CAISESHSGANVLTF. CDR3 DNA: TGTGCCATCAGTGAGTCACACTCTGGGGCCAACGTCCTGACTTTC.

The genes are TRBV7-8 and TRBJ2-5; the match to TRBD1 covers 9 bases. After removal of 5 bases from V and 4 bases from J, the junction contained 5 bases not matched to a gene. This CDR3 spans 14 amino acids. The germline gives CDR1 SGHVS, CDR2 FQNEAQ. The CDR3 loop is CASSQNRGRETQYF. CDR3 bases: TGTGCCAGCAGCCAGAACAGGGGGCGAGAGACCCAGTACTTC.

This chain's CDR3 is CASSSRRPSGTGNEQFF. CDR3 nucleotides: TGTGCCAGCAGCTCTAGGAGACCTAGCGGGACGGGGAATGAGCAGTTCTTC. The rearrangement uses TRBV7-9 and TRBJ2-1, with 9 bases identical to TRBD2. This CDR3 is 17 amino acids long. The germline gives CDR1 SEHNR, CDR2 FQNEAQ (reference sequence). V lost 4 bases and J lost 7; bases outside the gene matches: 14. The entire variable domain, with the rest obtained from reference TRBV7-9 and TRBJ2-1, is as follows: DTGVSQNPRHKITKRGQNVTFRCDPISEHNRLYWYRQTLGQGPEFLTYFQNEAQLEKSRLLSDRFSAERPKGSFSTLEIQRTEQGDSAMYLCASSSRRPSGTGNEQFFGPGTRLTVL.

The chain is built from TRBV29-1 and TRBJ1-5; 7 nucleotides agree with TRBD1. Germline V gene sequence: CDR1 SQVTM, CDR2 ANQGSEA. The V and J ends lost 5 bases and 3 bases, in that order; junction bases with no gene match: 10. The CDR3 is 15 residues long. The CDR3 DNA reads TGCAGCGTTCACCGGGACAGACAAATCAATCAGCCCCAGCATTTT. It yields the protein CSVHRDRQINQPQHF.